This record looks at one TCR beta chain sequence and its context. What it binds is not known. The CDR3 covers 16 residues. The V and J ends lost 3 bases and 4 bases, in that order; junction bases with no gene match: 7. Germline V CDR1 and CDR2: KGHDR, SFDVKD. TCRdb recomputed calls from the reads with MiXCR, one row per CDR3 protein. This table holds some 590,000 distinct CDR3 sequences, under 45% found once. The sample comes from a study of T cell repertoires in cytomegalovirus infection. This chain connects TRBV24-1 to TRBJ2-5; 10 bases agree with TRBD1. This receptor was identified in a human donor in good health (CMV status not recorded). Some clones in this sample may be carry-over from other donors' samples. The source was cultured PBMCs, collected from culture after CMV antigen stimulation. Here the CDR3 reads CATSDGGQGFPETQYF. CDR3 bases: TGTGCCACCAGTGATGGGGGACAGGGGTTCCCAGAGACCCAGTACTTC.